This TCR beta chain was profiled in a study of blood T cell repertoires in COVID-19. Overall study: From the United States, Italy and Spain came samples of acute and convalescent COVID-19. T cells, B-cell-depleted T cells, or PBMCs supplied cDNA or gDNA.

Authors' analysis steps: How many nucleated cells were present was estimated from reference gene primer amplification. Method: immunoSEQ multiplex PCR; TCRdb's copy keeps in-frame clones and lacks some. Clone size and the V and J calls come from that table; the DNA yielded D and trimming. This repertoire shows about 94,000 clones, about four fifths found once; its top ten account for approximately 6.8%. V was pared by 5 bases and J by 0 bases, with 3 bases of the junction left unmatched. Germline lookup yields CDR1 SGHTA and CDR2 FQGNSA. The CDR3 length is 14 residues. The sequencing sample was made of peripheral blood. This receptor was taken from a man in his sixties with acute or convalescent COVID-19. This chain joins TRBV7-2 and TRBJ1-1, with 7 bases identical to TRBD1. This CDR3 reads CASSPGQLNTEAFF. In DNA, the CDR3 is TGTGCCAGCAGCCCGGGACAGTTGAACACTGAAGCTTTCTTT.